This T cell receptor (beta chain) derives from a study of shared clonotypes between healthy human individuals. Findings and limits, study-wide: Some naive CD4 clonotypes, about 5%, turned up in common across a handful of donors. The generation probabilities recorded for non-shared clonotypes fell below those of clonotypes shared by all four donors.

To note about this clone: Antigen unknown.

Terminally differentiated effector memory CD45RA+ cells were left out of the naive CD8 fraction, which was CD45RO-negative and positively selected for CCR7. As handled by the study authors: ImmunoSEQ sequences covered only the junction and lacked quality scores; filtering therefore differed. Data came from immunoSEQ multiplex PCR; TCRdb stores just in-frame clones and leaves some out. V and J calls and clone size are as listed in that table; D and trimming were resolved from the DNA. The sample lists roughly 600,000 clones; 95% to 98% were seen once. Germline CDR1 and CDR2: MNHEY and SMNVEV (reference sequence). There are 14 residues in the CDR3. V gave up 4 bases and J gave up 2 bases, with 12 bases separating them.

The specimen sequenced was naive CD8+ T cells sorted from blood. The genes are TRBV27 and TRBJ2-7; possibly TRBD1 for D (5 bases). The clonotype was recovered from a man aged 25-40 years in good health. Here the CDR3 reads CASSSTGKTYEQYF. In DNA form, the CDR3 reads TGTGCCAGCAGTTCCACAGGAAAGACCTACGAGCAGTACTTC.